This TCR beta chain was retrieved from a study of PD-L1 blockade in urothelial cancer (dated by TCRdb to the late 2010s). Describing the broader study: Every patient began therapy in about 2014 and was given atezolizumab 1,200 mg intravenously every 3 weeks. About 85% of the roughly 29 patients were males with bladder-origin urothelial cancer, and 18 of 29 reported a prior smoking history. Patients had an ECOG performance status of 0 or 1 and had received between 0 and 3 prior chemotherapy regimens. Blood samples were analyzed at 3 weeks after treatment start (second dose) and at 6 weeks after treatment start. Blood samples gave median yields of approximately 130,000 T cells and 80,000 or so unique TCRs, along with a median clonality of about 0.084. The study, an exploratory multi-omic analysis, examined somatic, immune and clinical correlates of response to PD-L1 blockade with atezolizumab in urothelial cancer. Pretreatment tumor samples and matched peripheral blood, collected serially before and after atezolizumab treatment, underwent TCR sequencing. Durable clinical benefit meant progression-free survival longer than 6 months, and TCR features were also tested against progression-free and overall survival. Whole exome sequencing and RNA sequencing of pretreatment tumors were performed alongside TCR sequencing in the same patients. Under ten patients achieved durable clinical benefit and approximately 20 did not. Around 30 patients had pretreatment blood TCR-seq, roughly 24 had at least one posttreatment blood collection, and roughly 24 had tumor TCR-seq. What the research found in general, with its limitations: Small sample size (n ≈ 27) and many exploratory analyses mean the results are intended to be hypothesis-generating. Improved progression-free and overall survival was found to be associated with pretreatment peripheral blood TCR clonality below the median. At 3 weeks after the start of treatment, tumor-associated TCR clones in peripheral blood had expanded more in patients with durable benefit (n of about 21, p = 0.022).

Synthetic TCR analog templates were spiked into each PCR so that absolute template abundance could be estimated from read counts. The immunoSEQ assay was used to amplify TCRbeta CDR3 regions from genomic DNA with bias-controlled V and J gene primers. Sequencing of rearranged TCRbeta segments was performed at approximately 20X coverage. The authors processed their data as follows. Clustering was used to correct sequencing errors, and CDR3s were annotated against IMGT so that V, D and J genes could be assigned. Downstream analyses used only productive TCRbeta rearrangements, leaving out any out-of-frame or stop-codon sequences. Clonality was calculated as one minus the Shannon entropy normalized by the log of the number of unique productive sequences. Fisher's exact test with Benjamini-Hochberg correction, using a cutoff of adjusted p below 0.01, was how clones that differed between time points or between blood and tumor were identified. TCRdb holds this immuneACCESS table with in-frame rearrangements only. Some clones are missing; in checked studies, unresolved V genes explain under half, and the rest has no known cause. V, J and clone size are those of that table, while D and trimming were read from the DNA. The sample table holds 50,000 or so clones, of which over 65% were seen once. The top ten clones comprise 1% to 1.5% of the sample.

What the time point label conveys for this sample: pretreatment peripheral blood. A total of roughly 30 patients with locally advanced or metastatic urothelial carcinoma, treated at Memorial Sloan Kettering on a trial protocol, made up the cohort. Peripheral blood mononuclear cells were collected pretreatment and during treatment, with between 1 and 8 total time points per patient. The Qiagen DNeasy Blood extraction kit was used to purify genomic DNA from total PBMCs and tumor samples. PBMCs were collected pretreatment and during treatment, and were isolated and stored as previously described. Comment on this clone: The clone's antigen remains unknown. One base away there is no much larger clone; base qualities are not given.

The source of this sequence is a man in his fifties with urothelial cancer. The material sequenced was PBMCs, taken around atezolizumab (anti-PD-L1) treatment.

The CDR3 sequence is CASSEAGANEQFF. The DNA sequence is TGTGCCAGCAGTGAAGCGGGGGCCAATGAGCAGTTCTTC. Recombination linked TRBV6-4 to TRBJ2-1; 8 junctional bases match TRBD2. Per the germline V gene, MRHNA is the CDR1 and SNTAGT is the CDR2. Clipping removes 3 bases from V and 6 bases from J, with 1 as the unmatched junction base count. The CDR3 goes from the cysteine to the phenylalanine over 13 residues. Only the CDR3 DNA stays, 39 bases, in frame from base 1.